The 10 T cell receptor beta chains below all came from one sample that was sequenced in a study of response to subunit inactivated influenza vaccine. TCRdb redid the calling of the RT-PCR reads with MiXCR, one entry per CDR3 protein. The table lists 800,000 or so distinct CDR3 sequences, around 20% of them singletons, with around 9.6% in the top ten. The source material was PBMCs from blood, sampled about 5 days after vaccination. The receptors were gathered from a man in his fifties or sixties who received an inactivated influenza vaccine.

The V gene is TRBV20-1, the J gene TRBJ2-2; TRBD1 or TRBD2 may be the D gene (6 bases each). The V end was cut by 3 bases, the J end by 5 bases, with 13 bases between. CDR1 and CDR2 from the germline V gene are DFQATT and SNEGSKA (reference sequence). The CDR3 is 14 amino acids. The CDR3 reads CSASRGADTGELFF. DNA for the CDR3: TGCAGTGCTAGTAGGGGGGCTGATACCGGGGAGCTGTTTTTT.

This clonotype was seen only once. This is likely a read error, given that the CDR3 carries no conserved phenylalanine or tryptophan at its end. The V call is TRBV29-1, the J call TRBJ1-6, with 7 bases lining up with TRBD1. V trimming: 4 bases; J trimming: 5 bases; junction bases outside the gene matches: 2. This CDR3 has 13 residues. CDR1 and CDR2 from the germline V gene are SQVTM and ANQGSEA. CDR3 in DNA: TGCAGCGTTGGGACAGGCGATAATTCACCCCTCCACTCT. Protein product: CSVGTGDNSPLHS.

This chain's CDR3 is CAEGFRANEQFF. The CDR3 DNA is TGTGCAGAAGGCTTCCGGGCCAATGAGCAGTTCTTC. The chain is built from TRBV7-9 and TRBJ2-1, with D unclear. CDR3 size: 12 residues. Germline V lookup: CDR1 SEHNR, CDR2 FQNEAQ (reference sequence).

The rearrangement joins TRBV6-2 or TRBV6-3 to TRBJ2-1; 7 bases agree with TRBD2. Per germline, CDR1 MNHEY and CDR2 SVGEGT. V dropped 6 bases and J dropped 7; count of bases not matched to a gene: 9. CDR3 length: 14 residues. CDR3 nucleotides: TGTGCCAGCAGCCAACGGGACTACCGAAATGAGCAGTTCTTC. Amino acid sequence: CASSQRDYRNEQFF.

This clonotype appeared a few times. The chain employs TRBV5-1 and TRBJ2-5; 9 bases fit TRBD2. V dropped 3 bases and J dropped 5; count of bases not matched to a gene: 11. CDR3 length: 16 amino acids. Germline CDR1 and CDR2: SGHRS and YFSETQ. This CDR3 is CASSSTGLAGMETQYF. DNA for the CDR3: TGCGCCAGCAGCTCAACGGGACTAGCAGGAATGGAGACCCAGTACTTC.

The table lists this clonotype with a few counts. The chain joins TRBV5-1 to TRBJ2-7; 9 positions match TRBD2. This CDR3 has 16 residues. The junction had 7 bases not matched to a gene; V was cut back by 1 base and J by 2 bases. Germline loops: CDR1 SGHRS, CDR2 YFSETQ. Here the CDR3 reads CASSLQAGGLPYEQYF. In DNA form, the CDR3 reads TGCGCCAGCAGCTTGCAAGCGGGGGGCCTCCCCTACGAGCAGTACTTC.

This clonotype has a handful of counts. This chain links TRBV19 with TRBJ2-1; 7 positions agree with TRBD1. The junction had 7 bases not matched to a gene; V was cut back by 4 bases and J by 4 bases. CDR3 size: 15 residues. Germline CDR1 is LNHDA and CDR2 is SQIVND (reference sequence). CDR3 in DNA: TGTGCCAGTAGTACCTGGGGCAGGGGGTACAATGAGCAGTTCTTC. Its translation is CASSTWGRGYNEQFF.

This clonotype was seen a single time. This chain uses TRBV3-1 with TRBJ2-4, with D perhaps TRBD1 (5 bases). The CDR3 is made up of 16 amino acids. CDR1 is LGHDT, CDR2 YNNKEL, per germline (reference sequence). The V gene lost 1 base and the J gene lost 0 bases, with 10 bases spanning the gap. The chain's CDR3 is CASSQAGIRAKNIQYF. The CDR3 DNA follows: TGTGCCAGCAGCCAAGCAGGGATACGAGCCAAAAACATTCAGTACTTC.

CDR3 loop: CASSFIGRTENTGELFF. The DNA for the CDR3 is TGTGCCAGCAGCTTCATTGGGCGGACTGAGAACACCGGGGAGCTGTTTTTT. J is TRBJ2-2 and V is TRBV5-6; possible D gene TRBD2, 5 bases. The V end was cut by 2 bases, the J end by 1 base, with 15 bases between. Germline-derived CDR1 and CDR2 are SGHDT and YYEEEE. The CDR3 has 17 residues.

The V call is TRBV15, the J call TRBJ2-1; 10 bases line up with TRBD2. The germline gives CDR1 LNHNV, CDR2 YYDKDF (reference sequence). Trimming at V came to 5 bases and at J to 0 bases, leaving 7 bases not matched to a gene. The CDR3 is 17 residues long. The CDR3 loop reads CATSRGLAVSSYNEQFF. CDR3 sequence (DNA): TGTGCCACCAGCCGAGGACTAGCGGTTAGCTCCTACAATGAGCAGTTCTTC.